This T cell receptor beta chain was obtained from a study of Ad26.COV2.S vaccination and SARS-CoV-2 variants (dated by TCRdb to about 2021). Study-level background: Vaccine-arm donors came from COV1001, a multicentre, randomized, double-blind, placebo-controlled phase I-IIa trial of Ad26.COV2.S in healthy adults. Ad26.COV2.S was administered intramuscularly at 5 x 10^10 or 1 x 10^11 viral particles, either as a single shot or as two shots given 56 days apart. The specificity and breadth of SARS-CoV-2-reactive T cell receptors after Ad26.COV2.S vaccination were assessed by TCRbeta repertoire sequencing. A total of 32 samples were included in the TCR-sequenced set, comprising about 20 Ad26.COV2.S vaccine recipients, 5 placebo recipients and 8 SARS-CoV-2 convalescent individuals. Trial participants were randomized into five groups of five: low-dose or high-dose Ad26.COV2.S given once or twice, or placebo on both occasions. Investigators remained blinded to trial group allocation during experiments and outcome assessment. Findings and caveats that apply to the study as a whole: Ad26.COV2.S recipients had higher spike-specific TCR breadth than placebo recipients (P = 0.0014). Non-spike TCR breadth was comparable between vaccine and placebo recipients, consistent with the vaccine containing only spike. The authors noted that total T cell responses may have been underestimated by the TCR breadth and depth analyses. Comparing responses between vaccine doses or regimens was not something the study was powered to do. After vaccination, spike-specific CD8+ and CD4+ T cell responses were reported to show substantial breadth.

This clone was seen once. Its antigen is still unknown. No quality values exist for individual bases; no much larger clone is one base distant. TCRbeta CDR3 regions were sequenced with the immunoSEQ Assay. After extraction, genomic DNA underwent amplification by bias-controlled multiplex PCR, followed by high-throughput sequencing. The source study handled its data this way. Collapsing and filtering of sequences were performed to quantify the absolute abundance of each unique TCRbeta CDR3 region. T cell fraction was estimated by normalization of TCRbeta template counts to usable DNA, with usable DNA being measured through amplification of reference genes present in all nucleated cells. Repertoire TCRs were annotated as SARS-CoV-2-specific by exact matching of V gene, CDR3 amino acid sequence and J gene to a known reactive TCR set. The reference SARS-CoV-2 TCR set came from MIRA and was filtered for enrichment in COVID-19-positive ImmuneCODE repertoires, removing public or cross-reactive TCRs. Drawing on the MIRA antigens, annotated TCRs were analysed further at the level of specific ORF or position within ORF. Breadth was defined as annotated unique rearrangements over total unique productive rearrangements; depth was the summed frequency of those rearrangements. Group comparisons of TCR breadth used two-sided Wilcoxon rank-sum tests. Sourced from immuneACCESS, this table was stored by TCRdb with only in-frame sequences that have V and J called. A share of the clones is absent; for the studies checked, an unresolved V gene accounts for under half, and the remainder has no known explanation. The D gene and trimming were derived from the DNA, and the V and J assignments and clone size from that table. The sample profile shows 350,000 to 450,000 clones; about 88% of them were found once. Clones ranked in the top ten supply under 2% of the sample.

The treatment or condition label on this specimen signifies: around 19 received Ad26.COV2.S at low or high dose, single or two shots; 5 received placebo; per-sample allocation not given. Repertoires of vaccine and placebo recipients were sequenced from samples collected on day 63 after the first injection. Cohort 1b enrolled about 25 adults aged 18-55 years at a single site in Boston, USA, between 29 July and 7 August 2020. Ad26.COV2.S was a replication-incompetent adenovirus type 26 vector that expressed a prefusion-stabilized SARS-CoV-2 spike protein derived from the original Wuhan strain. The sequence derives from a person between 18 and 59 years old who received the Ad26.COV2.S COVID-19 vaccine or a placebo. The starting material was peripheral blood, obtained in a trial of Ad26.COV2.S vaccine versus placebo.

The encoded CDR3 is CASSFWTSGDNEQFF. The base sequence is TGTGCCAGCAGCTTCTGGACTAGCGGCGACAATGAGCAGTTCTTC. This chain is built from TRBV5-5 and TRBJ2-1, and TRBD2 aligns with 10 junction nucleotides. The CDR3 numbers 15 residues from cysteine through phenylalanine. The kept DNA is CDR3 alone, 45 bases in frame from the first base. The V end gives up 2 bases and the J end 5 bases, leaving 4 bases in the junction not matched to a gene. Via the germline V gene (reference sequence), CDR1 is SGHKS and CDR2 YYEKEE.